Reported below is one TCR beta chain. As yet, its antigen is unknown. This entry belongs to a study of tissue T cells after allogeneic stem cell transplantation. Study-level points and caveats: Only a limited share of tissue TCRs appeared in blood or spleen.

V shed 7 bases, J shed 6 bases, and the junction held 8 bases outside the gene matches. This CDR3 spans 14 amino acids. Germline-derived CDR1 and CDR2 are SGHTA and FQGNSA. Clones were read by immunoSEQ multiplex PCR, and TCRdb kept only the in-frame ones, dropping some. The table shows around 6,000 clones, with 55% to 65% occurring only once. Sequences were derived from duodenum tissue, sampled at autopsy. The chain links TRBV7-2 to TRBJ2-7; 11 bases fit TRBD1. The receptor comes from a woman aged 18 to 49 with breast cancer. CDR3 region: CASKPDRGLGEQYF. The DNA of the CDR3 is TGTGCCAGCAAACCGGACAGGGGGCTGGGCGAGCAGTACTTC.